This TCR beta chain is drawn from a study of cytomegalovirus exposure and HLA in healthy donors. Remarks on this clone: Its antigen is not identified.

The ends were cut back, 3 bases at V and 8 bases at J, with 8 bases in the middle. The CDR3 covers 12 residues. The germline V gene has CDR1 KGHSH and CDR2 LQKENI. Assay used: immunoSEQ multiplex PCR; TCRdb lists only in-frame clones, some missing. The sample includes fewer than 200,000 clones, 70% to 90% seen only once; the top ten take 5.7%. Overall study results and limits: CMV antigen specificity of three CMV-associated chains was confirmed in vitro. A classifier reportedly called cytomegalovirus status with high sensitivity and specificity.

The V gene is TRBV18, the J gene TRBJ2-1, with D perhaps matching TRBD2 (6 bases). This TCR came from a woman in her thirties in good health and CMV-seronegative. The sample comprised PBMCs. CDR3 coding DNA: TGTGCCAGCTCACCCACGGGGGATGAGCAGTTCTTC. This codes for CASSPTGDEQFF.